The 4 T cell receptor beta chains below come from one sample, sequenced in a study of blood T cell repertoires in COVID-19. Repertoires were generated with immunoSEQ multiplex PCR, while TCRdb's copy carries only in-frame clones and drops some. The repertoire holds 120,000 or so clones, over 65% seen once, with over 3.5% in the top ten. Input material: peripheral blood. The source of these receptors is an elderly woman with acute or convalescent COVID-19.

V usage is TRBV18 and J usage is TRBJ2-7; 8 bases are shared with TRBD1. With 3 bases clipped from V and 1 base from J, the junction kept 2 bases outside the gene matches. The CDR3 spans 14 residues. Germline V gene lookup returns CDR1 KGHSH and CDR2 LQKENI. Here the CDR3 DNA reads TGTGCCAGCTCACCCCAGGGGGCGTCCTACGAGCAGTACTTC. It specifies CASSPQGASYEQYF. The variable domain in full, completed from reference TRBV18 and TRBJ2-7, reads NAGVMQNPRHLVRRRGQEARLRCSPMKGHSHVYWYRQLPEEGLKFMVYLQKENIIDESGMPKERFSAEFPKEGPSILRIQQVVRGDSAAYFCASSPQGASYEQYFGPGTRLTVT.

This chain connects TRBV6-6 to TRBJ2-5; TRBD2 matches 11 bases. The CDR3 contains 15 residues. Germline V gene data show CDR1 as MNHNY and CDR2 as SVGAGI (reference sequence). V shed 5 bases and J 2 bases; nucleotides not matched to a gene: 4. The CDR3 sequence is CASSPGTSGQETQYF. The CDR3 coding sequence is TGTGCCAGCAGTCCCGGGACTAGCGGACAAGAGACCCAGTACTTC.

The genes are TRBV14 and TRBJ2-1; D possibly corresponds to TRBD2 (5 bases). The ends were cut back, 0 bases at V and 10 bases at J, with 19 bases in the middle. Germline CDR1 and CDR2: SGHDN and FVKESK. The CDR3 sequence is 16 residues long. Here the CDR3 reads CASSQDLASGPTEQFF. The CDR3 bases are TGTGCCAGCAGCCAAGATTTAGCAAGCGGCCCGACCGAGCAGTTCTTC.

The DNA for the CDR3 is TGCGCCAGCAGCACGGGACTAGCGGGAGAGGTAGATACGCAGTATTTT. Amino acid sequence: CASSTGLAGEVDTQYF. The J gene is TRBJ2-3, the V gene TRBV5-1; 14 bases fit TRBD2. The V segment lost 4 bases and the J segment 5 bases; nucleotides outside the gene matches: 6. Germline loops: CDR1 SGHRS, CDR2 YFSETQ. This CDR3 is 16 amino acids long. The full variable domain, rest sourced from reference TRBV5-1 and TRBJ2-3, is KAGVTQTPRYLIKTRGQQVTLSCSPISGHRSVSWYQQTPGQGLQFLFEYFSETQRNKGNFPGRFSGRQFSNSRSEMNVSTLELGDSALYLCASSTGLAGEVDTQYFGPGTRLTVL.